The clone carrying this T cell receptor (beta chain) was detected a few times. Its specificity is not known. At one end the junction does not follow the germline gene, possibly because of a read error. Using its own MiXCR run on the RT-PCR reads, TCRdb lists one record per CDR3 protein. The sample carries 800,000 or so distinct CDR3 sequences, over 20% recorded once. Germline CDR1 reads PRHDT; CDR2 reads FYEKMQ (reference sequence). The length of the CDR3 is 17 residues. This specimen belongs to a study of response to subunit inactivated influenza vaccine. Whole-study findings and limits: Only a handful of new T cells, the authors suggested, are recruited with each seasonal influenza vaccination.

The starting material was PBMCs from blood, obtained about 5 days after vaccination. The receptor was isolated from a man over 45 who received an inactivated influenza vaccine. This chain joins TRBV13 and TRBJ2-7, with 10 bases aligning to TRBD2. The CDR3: CASSLGLAGVNLYEQYF. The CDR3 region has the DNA TGTGCCAGCAGCCTAGGCCTAGCGGGAGTGAATTTATACGAGCAGTACTTC.